This T cell receptor (beta chain) was sequenced during a study of shared clonotypes between healthy human individuals. Germline V gene lookup returns CDR1 SGDLS and CDR2 YYNGEE. This CDR3 spans 14 amino acids. V was cut by 2 bases and J by 0 bases, with 6 bases left in between. The authors' processing: ImmunoSEQ supplied junction-only sequences lacking quality scores, so filtering was different. TCRdb's table, derived via immunoSEQ multiplex PCR, lists solely in-frame clones and lacks some. Clone size and V and J calls were adopted from that table, with D and trimming inferred from the DNA. Of roughly 1,100,000 clones listed, under 80% are singletons.

The genes are TRBV9 and TRBJ2-1; D gene ambiguous. Sequenced input: memory CD4+ T cells sorted from blood. Described subset: CD45RA-negative fraction. The clonotype was recovered from a young man in good health. CDR3 in amino acids: CASSVRTSYNEQFF. In DNA, the CDR3 is TGTGCCAGCAGCGTGAGGACCTCCTACAATGAGCAGTTCTTC.